This section outlines one T cell receptor beta chain sequence together with its context. Its specificity is unknown. The method was immunoSEQ multiplex PCR; TCRdb's version includes in-frame clones alone and lacks a portion of them. The profile shows 25,000 to 35,000 clones, around 83% of them singletons. Trimming stripped 5 bases from V and 6 bases from J, with 21 bases between. Germline loops: CDR1 SGHKS, CDR2 YYEKEE (reference sequence). This CDR3 region has 15 residues. This specimen belongs to a study of graft-versus-host responses after intestinal transplantation. The wider study: The recipients all started with anti-thymocyte globulin induction and then took tacrolimus and steroids for 3 to 4 years. Whole-study results and caveats: Detection of GvH clones occurred in recipient marrow, and some had their first appearance in ileum or blood. Graft-versus-host to host-versus-graft clonal ratios in allografts were high in patients with graft-donor T cell macrochimerism. Levels of circulating GvH clones at their peak were associated with early post-transplant HvG declines.

The sequence was obtained from a human donor who received an intestinal transplant. The V and J genes are TRBV5-5 and TRBJ2-7; D might be TRBD2 (7 bases). The sample consisted of unstimulated CD8+ T cells sorted from spleen or lymph node cells, taken before intestinal transplant. The CDR3 is CASRPWEGGGPEQYF. As DNA, the CDR3 is TGTGCCAGCAGACCCTGGGAGGGGGGCGGTCCCGAGCAGTACTTC.